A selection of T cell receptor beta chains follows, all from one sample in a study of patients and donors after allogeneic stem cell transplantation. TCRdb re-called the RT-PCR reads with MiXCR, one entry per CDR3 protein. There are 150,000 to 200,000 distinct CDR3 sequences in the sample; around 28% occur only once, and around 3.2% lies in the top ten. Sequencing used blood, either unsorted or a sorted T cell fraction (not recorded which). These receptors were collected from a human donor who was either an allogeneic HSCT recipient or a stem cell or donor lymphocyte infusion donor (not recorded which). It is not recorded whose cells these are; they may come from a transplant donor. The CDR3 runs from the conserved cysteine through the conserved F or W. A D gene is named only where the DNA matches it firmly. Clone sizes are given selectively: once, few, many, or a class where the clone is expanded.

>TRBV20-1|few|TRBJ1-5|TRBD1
TGCAGTGCCTGGGCAGGGGGCCTTCAGCCCCAGCATTTT
CSAWAGGLQPQHF
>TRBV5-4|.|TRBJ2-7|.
TGTGCCAGCAGCTTACGACAGGCGCTAAACTACGAGCAGTACTTC
CASSLRQALNYEQYF
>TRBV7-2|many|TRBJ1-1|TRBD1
TGTGCCAGCAGCCCGGGACAGTACTACACTGAAGCTTTCTTT
CASSPGQYYTEAFF
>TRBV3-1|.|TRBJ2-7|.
TGTGCCAGCAGCCATAGCGGCCCGCACTACGAGCAGTACTTC
CASSHSGPHYEQYF
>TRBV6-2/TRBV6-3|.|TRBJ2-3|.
TGTGCCAGCAGCCCTGACAGGAGCCCGTCCACAGATACGCAGTATTTT
CASSPDRSPSTDTQYF
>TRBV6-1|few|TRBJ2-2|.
TGTGCCAGCAGTGAACAGGGGACCGGGGAGCTGTTTTTT
CASSEQGTGELFF
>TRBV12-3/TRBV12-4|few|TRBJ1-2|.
TGTGCCAGCCGGCCAGGGGCCTCCTATGGCTACACCTTC
CASRPGASYGYTF
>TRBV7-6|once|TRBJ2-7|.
TGTGCCAGCAGCTTAGGAGGTGTCGGGAACGAGCAGTACTTC
CASSLGGVGNEQYF
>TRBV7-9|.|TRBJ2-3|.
TGTGCCAGCAGCTCCCGGGCCGGAACCTTCACAGATACGCAGTATTTT
CASSSRAGTFTDTQYF
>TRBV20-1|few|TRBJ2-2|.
TGCAGTGCTAGATTACAGAGAAGCACCGGGGAGCTGTTTTTT
CSARLQRSTGELFF
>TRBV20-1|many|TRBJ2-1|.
TGCAGTGCCCCCCTCGGTGGTTACAATGAGCAGTTCTTC
CSAPLGGYNEQFF
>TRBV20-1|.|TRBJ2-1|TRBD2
TGCAGTGCTAGAGACCCGTTCACTAGCGGGGCTCCCGAGGGGTACAATGAGCAGTTCTTC
CSARDPFTSGAPEGYNEQFF
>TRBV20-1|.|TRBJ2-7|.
TGCAGTGCTACCATGGAGCGGCCTACGAAGCAGTACTTC
CSATMERPTKQYF
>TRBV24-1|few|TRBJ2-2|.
TGTGCCACCAGTTTTACGGGGCCGGACACCGGGGAGCTGTTTTTT
CATSFTGPDTGELFF
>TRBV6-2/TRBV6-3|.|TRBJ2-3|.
TGTGCCAGCAGTTACCTGGCGGCAGATACGCAGTATTTT
CASSYLAADTQYF
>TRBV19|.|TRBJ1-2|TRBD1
TGTGCCAGTAGTCCTCGACAGGGGGTATTGATTTATGGCTACACCTTC
CASSPRQGVLIYGYTF
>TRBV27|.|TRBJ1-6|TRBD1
TGTGCCAGCAGCCTTAGAGGGACAGGGGGGGACTATAATTCACCCCTCCACTTT
CASSLRGTGGDYNSPLHF
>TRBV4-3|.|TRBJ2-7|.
TGCGCCAGCAGCCAAGAGTGGGGTCATCGTCCTCCGGGCGAGCAGTACTTC
CASSQEWGHRPPGEQYF
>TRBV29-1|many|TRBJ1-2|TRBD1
TGCAGCGTTGAACCCGGACAGGGTCGGGATGGCTACACCTTC
CSVEPGQGRDGYTF
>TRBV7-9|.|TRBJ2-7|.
TGTGCCAGCAGCTTACCGACCATAGACAGTCCCTTCTCCTACGAGCAGTACTTC
CASSLPTIDSPFSYEQYF
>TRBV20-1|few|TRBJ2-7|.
TGCAGTGCTAGGCGGGACAGCGGAATCTACGAGCAGTACTTC
CSARRDSGIYEQYF
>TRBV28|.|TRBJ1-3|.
TGTGCCACCTCGGGGGTTACTGGCAGGGTATACTCTGGAAACACCATATATTTT
CATSGVTGRVYSGNTIYF
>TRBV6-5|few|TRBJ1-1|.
TGTGCCAGCAGCCGAGGGGTTGGGGACACTGAAGCTTTCTTT
CASSRGVGDTEAFF
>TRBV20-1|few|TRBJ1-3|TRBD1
TGCAGTGCTCAGGACAGGATCTTGGTCTCTGGAAACACCATATATTTT
CSAQDRILVSGNTIYF
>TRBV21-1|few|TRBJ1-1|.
TGTGCCAGCAGCGATTCTATTTACAGTACCCTTGAAGCTTTCTTT
CASSDSIYSTLEAFF